Here is one T cell receptor (beta chain) with its context. The clone's antigen remains unknown. Base quality data are lacking; no much larger clone is found one base away. TCR CDR3 regions were amplified from genomic DNA by multiplex PCR using the deep immunoSEQ assay. Extracted genomic DNA from each cell subset was spread evenly across all wells of several immunoSEQ 96-well plates, with each plate serving as a replicate. Each replicate PCR for sorted subsets received 200 ng genomic DNA, equal to about 30,000 T cell genomes. The purified libraries were quantified using a Qubit 3.0 fluorometer, sized with a Bioanalyzer 2100, and then quantified again using the KAPA Library Quantification kit. Each immunoSEQ 96-well plate was sequenced on its own single-read 150-cycle Illumina NextSeq 550 flow cell. As for how the authors treated the data: Because only junctional sequences without quality scores were contained in the immunoSEQ output, filtering matching that applied to full-length reads could not be performed. To assign V/J genes and CDR3, sequences were annotated against IMGT germline references using PyIR, a Python wrapper for IgBLAST v1.9. Reads were removed for weak V/J assignments (E-value above 1e-6), missing CDR3, stop codons, out-of-frame junctions, or ambiguous translated residues. V3J clonotypes were defined as sequences sharing an identical inferred V gene, J gene, and CDR3 amino acid sequence. Percentage overlap between repertoires was calculated by dividing the number of shared unique clonotypes by the size of the smaller repertoire. Repertoire richness was assessed with RTK rarefaction, the Chao1 estimator, and Recon v2.1 estimates of unobserved clonotypes. For all TCRbeta clonotypes obtained by the gDNA method from several donors, generation probabilities were computed with OLGA. In its TCRdb copy, this immuneACCESS table keeps in-frame sequences only and misses some clones. Where compared with another copy, unresolved V genes explain less than half of these, and the others have no known cause. Clone size and V and J calls were adopted from that table, with D and trimming inferred from the DNA. The sample table lists about 990,000 clones, about 80% of them with a count of one. The ten largest make up roughly 0.57% of the sample.

The data originate from a study of shared clonotypes between healthy human individuals (TCRdb year 2020). General notes on the study: The cohort included a few men and two women between 18 and 49 years of age. To increase sequencing depth and limit assay-specific biases, different laboratories used diverse techniques to prepare libraries and sequence TCR repertoires. Each donor's leukapheresis produced roughly between roughly 0.85 and 9 billion PBMCs. Per donor, three plates each were used for CD4 naive and CD4 memory, two for CD8 naive, and one for CD8 memory. To estimate repertoire size and how much clonotype sharing occurs between individuals, the study deeply sequenced the blood TCR repertoires of roughly 5 healthy adults. Beyond this particular receptor, the publication reports: The small number of donors limited the genetic and exposure-history diversity represented. Pairwise subsampling led to the expectation that sequencing depth would affect the degree of clonotype sharing among donors. Sampling was limited to blood, and TCR repertoires in tissue likely differ from TCR repertoires in blood. Rarefaction of sorted-subset datasets indicated incomplete sequencing despite the large sequencing depth. When a handful of donors were compared, the shared fraction of clonotypes was around 5.1% for naive CD4, more than 3% for naive CD8, 2.3% for memory CD4, and 0.35% to 0.4% for memory CD8. Higher generation probabilities were observed for clonotypes shared by all four sorted-subset donors than for non-shared clonotypes. Estimated clonotype richness was generally larger for naive than for memory subsets.

Donors were healthy HIV-negative adults with no recently reported acute infections or vaccinations. Every donor was a Caucasian adult residing in Nashville, Tennessee, USA. Magnetic negative selection was used to enrich CD4+ T cells, after which naive cells were positively selected on CD45RA and the negative fraction became the memory subset. After blood collection by leukapheresis, PBMCs were isolated using Ficoll-Histopaque density gradient centrifugation and then cryopreserved in the vapor phase of liquid nitrogen. Analytical flow cytometry was used to check the purity and quantity of every magnetically sorted T cell population. Genomic DNA was isolated from each sorted fraction and quantified by UV absorbance on a Nanodrop 2000c. This sequence originates from a man younger than 35 in good health. Some clones in this sample may be carry-over from other donors' samples. The sequenced sample consisted of memory CD4+ T cells from PBMCs. The cell subset or site label, as the study defines it: CD45RA-negative fraction.

The nucleotides are TGTGCCAGCAGCTTATACGGCACCGGGGAGCTGTTTTTT. Its amino acids are CASSLYGTGELFF. This chain is built from TRBV11-3 and TRBJ2-2; no D segment can be confidently identified. CDR1 and CDR2 are drawn from the germline V gene: SGHNT, YENEEA. Taken from cysteine to phenylalanine, the CDR3 has 13 residues. The entry retains the CDR3 DNA only, 39 bases that are in frame from base 1. Between the V and J ends, shortened by 2 bases and 4 bases respectively, the junction contains 5 bases.